This note documents a single TCR beta chain sequence. The entry originates in a study of T-cell memory formation after mild COVID-19. V was shortened by 5 bases and J by 8 bases, with 7 bases between the two germline ends. Germline CDR1 is SEHNR and CDR2 is FQNEAQ (reference sequence). This CDR3 has 11 residues. Sample barcodes and UMIs were carried by the TCR alpha and TCR beta cDNA libraries that 5'RACE generated with constant-segment primers. Each CDR3 protein gets one entry after TCRdb re-called the 5' RACE reads with MiXCR. The data contain around 390,000 distinct CDR3 sequences, 16% of them seen just once; the ten biggest clones take up 20% to 25%.

The receptor was isolated from a man aged 18-30 years who had mild COVID-19 (a few samples of this study predate the infection). Cell type and time point are not known. The sequenced sample consisted of PBMCs or a T cell subset sorted from them (not recorded which). The rearrangement joins TRBV7-9 to TRBJ2-1; D is ambiguous. CDR3: CASSGLYEQFF. The CDR3 region has the DNA TGTGCCAGCAGCGGTCTCTATGAGCAGTTCTTC.